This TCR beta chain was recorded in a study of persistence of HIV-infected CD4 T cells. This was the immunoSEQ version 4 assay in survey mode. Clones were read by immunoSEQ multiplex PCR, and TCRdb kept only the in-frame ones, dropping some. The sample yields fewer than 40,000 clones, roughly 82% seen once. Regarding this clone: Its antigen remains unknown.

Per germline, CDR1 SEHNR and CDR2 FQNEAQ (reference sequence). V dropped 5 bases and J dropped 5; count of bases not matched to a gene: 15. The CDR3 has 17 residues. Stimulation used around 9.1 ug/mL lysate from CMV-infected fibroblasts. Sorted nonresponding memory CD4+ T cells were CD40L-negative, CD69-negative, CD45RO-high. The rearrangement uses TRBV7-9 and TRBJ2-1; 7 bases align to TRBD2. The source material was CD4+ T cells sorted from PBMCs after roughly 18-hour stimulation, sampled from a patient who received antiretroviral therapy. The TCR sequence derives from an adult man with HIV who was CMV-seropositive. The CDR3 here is CASSPHPRTGGDNEQFF. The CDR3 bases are TGTGCCAGCAGCCCCCACCCTAGAACGGGGGGAGACAATGAGCAGTTCTTC.